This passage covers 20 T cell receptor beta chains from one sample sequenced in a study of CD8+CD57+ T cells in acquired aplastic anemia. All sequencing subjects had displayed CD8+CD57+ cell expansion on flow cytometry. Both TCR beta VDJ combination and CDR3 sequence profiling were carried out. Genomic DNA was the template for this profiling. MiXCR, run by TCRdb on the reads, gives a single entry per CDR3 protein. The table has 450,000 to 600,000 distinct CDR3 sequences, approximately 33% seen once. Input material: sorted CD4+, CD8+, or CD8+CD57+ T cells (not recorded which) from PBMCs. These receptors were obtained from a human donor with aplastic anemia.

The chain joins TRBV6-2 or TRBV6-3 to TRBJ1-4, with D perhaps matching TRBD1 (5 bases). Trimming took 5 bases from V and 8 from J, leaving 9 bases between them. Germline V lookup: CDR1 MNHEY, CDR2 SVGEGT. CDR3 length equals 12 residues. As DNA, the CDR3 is TGTGCCAGCAGTGGAGAGGGGGAAAAACTGTTTTTT. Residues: CASSGEGEKLFF.

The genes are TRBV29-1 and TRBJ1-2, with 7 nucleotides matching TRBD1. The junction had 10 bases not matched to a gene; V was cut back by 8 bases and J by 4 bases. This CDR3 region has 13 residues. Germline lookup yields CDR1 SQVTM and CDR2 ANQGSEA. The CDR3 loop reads CSQRTGATYGYTF. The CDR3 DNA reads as TGCAGCCAACGGACAGGAGCGACCTATGGCTACACCTTC. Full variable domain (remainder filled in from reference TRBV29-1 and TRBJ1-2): SAVISQKPSRDICQRGTSLTIQCQVDSQVTMMFWYRQQPGQSLTLIATANQGSEATYESGFVIDKFPISRPNLTFSTLTVSNMSPEDSSIYLCSQRTGATYGYTFGSGTRLTVV.

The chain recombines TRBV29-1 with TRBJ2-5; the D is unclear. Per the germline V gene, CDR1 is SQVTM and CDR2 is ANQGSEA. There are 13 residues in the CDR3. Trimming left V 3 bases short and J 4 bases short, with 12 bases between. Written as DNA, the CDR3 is TGCAGCGTTGATTCGGCCCTCTCAGAGACCCAGTACTTC. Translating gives CSVDSALSETQYF.

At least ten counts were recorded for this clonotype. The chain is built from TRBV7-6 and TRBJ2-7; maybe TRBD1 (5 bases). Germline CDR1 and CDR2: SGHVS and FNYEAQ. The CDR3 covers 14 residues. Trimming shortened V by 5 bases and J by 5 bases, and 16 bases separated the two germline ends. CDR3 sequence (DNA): TGTGCCAGCAGCACCCGACAGTCGTCAGACGAGCAGTACTTC. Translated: CASSTRQSSDEQYF.

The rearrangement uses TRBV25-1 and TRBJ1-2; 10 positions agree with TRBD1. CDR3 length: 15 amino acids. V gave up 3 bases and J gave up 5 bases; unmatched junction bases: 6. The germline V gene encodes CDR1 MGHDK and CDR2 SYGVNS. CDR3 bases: TGTGCCAGCAGTGATCCGGGACAGGGGCAGTATGGCTACACCTTC. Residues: CASSDPGQGQYGYTF.

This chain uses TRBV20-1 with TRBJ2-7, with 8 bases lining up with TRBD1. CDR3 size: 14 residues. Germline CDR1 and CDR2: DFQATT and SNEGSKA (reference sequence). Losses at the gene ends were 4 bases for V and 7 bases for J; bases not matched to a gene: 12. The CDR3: CSATRTGSYNEQYF. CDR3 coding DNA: TGCAGTGCTACCAGGACAGGGAGCTACAATGAGCAGTACTTC.

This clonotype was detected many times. The CDR3: CSVALISGANVLTF. In DNA form, the CDR3 reads TGCAGCGTTGCCCTGATCTCTGGGGCCAACGTCCTGACTTTC. This rearrangement joins TRBV29-1 to TRBJ2-6; no definite D call. V was trimmed by 4 bases and J by 0 bases, leaving 7 bases between them. This CDR3 contains 14 residues. Germline V CDR1 and CDR2: SQVTM, ANQGSEA.

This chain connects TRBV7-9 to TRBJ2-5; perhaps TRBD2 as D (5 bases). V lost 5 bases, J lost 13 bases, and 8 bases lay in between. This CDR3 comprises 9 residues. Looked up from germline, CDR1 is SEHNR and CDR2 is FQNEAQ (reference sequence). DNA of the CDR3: TGTGCCAGCAGCCAAGGACTGTACTTC. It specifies CASSQGLYF.

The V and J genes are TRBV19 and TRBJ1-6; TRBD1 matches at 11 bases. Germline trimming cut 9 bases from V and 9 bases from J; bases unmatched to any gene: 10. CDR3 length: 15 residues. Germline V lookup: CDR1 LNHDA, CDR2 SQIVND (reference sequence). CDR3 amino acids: CASSPTGTGGSPLHF. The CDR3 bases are TGTGCCAGCAGCCCTACCGGGACAGGGGGTTCACCCCTCCACTTT.

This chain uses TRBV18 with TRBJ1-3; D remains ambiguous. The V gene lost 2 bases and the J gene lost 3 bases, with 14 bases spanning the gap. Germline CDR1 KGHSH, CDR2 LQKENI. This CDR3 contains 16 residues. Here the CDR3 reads CASSPSSVSRGNTIYF. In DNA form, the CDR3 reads TGTGCCAGCTCACCATCGTCAGTCTCGCGTGGAAACACCATATATTTT.

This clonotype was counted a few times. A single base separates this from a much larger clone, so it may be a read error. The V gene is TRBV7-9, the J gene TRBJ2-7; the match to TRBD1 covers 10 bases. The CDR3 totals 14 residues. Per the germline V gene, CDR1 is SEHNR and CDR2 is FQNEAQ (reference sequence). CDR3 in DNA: TGTGCCCGCAGCCAGGCCGGGACAGGGGCCGAGCAGTACTTC. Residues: CARSQAGTGAEQYF.

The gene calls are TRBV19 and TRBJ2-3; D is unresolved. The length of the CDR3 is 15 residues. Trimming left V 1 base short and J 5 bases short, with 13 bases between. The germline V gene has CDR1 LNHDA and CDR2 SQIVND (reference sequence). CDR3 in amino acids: CASSIATGVGDTQYF. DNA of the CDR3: TGTGCCAGTAGTATAGCCACCGGAGTGGGAGATACGCAGTATTTT.

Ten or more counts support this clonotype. CDR3 in amino acids: CASSAGTTYYEQYF. DNA of the CDR3: TGTGCCAGCAGTGCCGGGACAACCTACTACGAGCAGTACTTC. The chain joins TRBV2 to TRBJ2-7, with TRBD1 as a possible D gene (6 bases). CDR3 length: 14 amino acids. With 4 bases removed from V and 3 bases from J, the gap between germline ends came to 13 bases. The germline V gene has CDR1 SNHLY and CDR2 FYNNEI.

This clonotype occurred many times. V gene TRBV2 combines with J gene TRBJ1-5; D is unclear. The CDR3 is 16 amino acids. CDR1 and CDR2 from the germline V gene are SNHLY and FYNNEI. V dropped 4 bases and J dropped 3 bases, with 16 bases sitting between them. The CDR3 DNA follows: TGTGCCAGCAGTGCGAAAGCGGGAGCCATCAATCAGCCCCAGCATTTT. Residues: CASSAKAGAINQPQHF.

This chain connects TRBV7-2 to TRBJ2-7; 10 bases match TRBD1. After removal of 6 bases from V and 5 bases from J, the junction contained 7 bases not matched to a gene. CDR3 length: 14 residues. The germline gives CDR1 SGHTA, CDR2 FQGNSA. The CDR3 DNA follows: TGTGCCAGCAGGTCGACAGGGGGCCCCAACGAGCAGTACTTC. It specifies CASRSTGGPNEQYF.

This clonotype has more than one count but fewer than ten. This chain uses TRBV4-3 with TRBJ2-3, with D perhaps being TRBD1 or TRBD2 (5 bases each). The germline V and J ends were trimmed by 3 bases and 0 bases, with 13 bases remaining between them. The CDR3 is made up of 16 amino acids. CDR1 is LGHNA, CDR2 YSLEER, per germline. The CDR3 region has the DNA TGCGCCAGCAGCCATCGGGACGGAGCTAGCACAGATACGCAGTATTTT. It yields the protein CASSHRDGASTDTQYF.

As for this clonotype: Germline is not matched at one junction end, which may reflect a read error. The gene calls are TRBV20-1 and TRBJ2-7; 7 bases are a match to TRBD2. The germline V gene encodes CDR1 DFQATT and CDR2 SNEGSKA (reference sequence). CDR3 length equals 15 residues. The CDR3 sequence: CSASGAGEGIDEQCF. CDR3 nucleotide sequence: TGCAGTGCTAGCGGCGCGGGGGAGGGCATCGACGAGCAGTGCTTC.

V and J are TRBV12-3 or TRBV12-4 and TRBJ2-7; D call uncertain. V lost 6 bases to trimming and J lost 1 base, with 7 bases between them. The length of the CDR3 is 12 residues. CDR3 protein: CASRFTSYEQYF. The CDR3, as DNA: TGTGCCAGCAGGTTTACGTCCTACGAGCAGTACTTC.

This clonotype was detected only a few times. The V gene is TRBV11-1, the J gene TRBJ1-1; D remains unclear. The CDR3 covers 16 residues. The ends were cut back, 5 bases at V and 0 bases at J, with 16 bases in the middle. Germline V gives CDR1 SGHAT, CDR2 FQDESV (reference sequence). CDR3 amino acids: CASSTGVLFMNTEAFF. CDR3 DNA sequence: TGTGCCAGCAGCACCGGGGTGCTTTTCATGAACACTGAAGCTTTCTTT.

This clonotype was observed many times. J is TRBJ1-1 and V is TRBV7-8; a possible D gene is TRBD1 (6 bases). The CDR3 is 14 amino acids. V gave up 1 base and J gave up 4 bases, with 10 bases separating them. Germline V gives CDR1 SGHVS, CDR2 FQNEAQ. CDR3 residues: CASSLVAQGTEAFF. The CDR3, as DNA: TGTGCCAGCAGCTTAGTGGCACAGGGCACTGAAGCTTTCTTT.